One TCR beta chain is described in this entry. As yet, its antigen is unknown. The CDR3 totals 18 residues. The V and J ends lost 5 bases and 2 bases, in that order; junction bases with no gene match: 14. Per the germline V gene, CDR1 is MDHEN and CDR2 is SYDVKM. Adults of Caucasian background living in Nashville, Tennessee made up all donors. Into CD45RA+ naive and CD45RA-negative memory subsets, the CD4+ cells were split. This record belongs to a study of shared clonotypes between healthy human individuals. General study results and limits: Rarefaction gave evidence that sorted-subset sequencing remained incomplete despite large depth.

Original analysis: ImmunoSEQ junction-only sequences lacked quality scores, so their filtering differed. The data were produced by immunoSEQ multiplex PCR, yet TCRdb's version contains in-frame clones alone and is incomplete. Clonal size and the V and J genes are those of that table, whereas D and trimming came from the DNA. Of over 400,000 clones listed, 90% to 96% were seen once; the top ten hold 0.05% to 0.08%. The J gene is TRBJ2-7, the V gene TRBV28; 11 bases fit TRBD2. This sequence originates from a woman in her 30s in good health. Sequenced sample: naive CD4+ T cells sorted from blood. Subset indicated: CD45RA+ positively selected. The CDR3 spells CASSSPGPGTSGPYEQYF. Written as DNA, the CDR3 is TGTGCCAGCAGTAGCCCCGGACCCGGGACTAGCGGCCCCTACGAGCAGTACTTC.